This TCR beta chain was sequenced in a study of cytomegalovirus exposure and HLA in healthy donors. Study context: The roughly 120 validation repertoires matched the roughly 700 first-cohort repertoires in platform, a later analysis reported.

Some clones are missing from TCRdb's copy, which holds only in-frame ones; the method was immunoSEQ multiplex PCR. The sample contains about 54,000 clones, roughly nine tenths of which appear only once. This clone was counted a single time. Antigen specificity is unknown. Germline loops: CDR1 SGHAT, CDR2 FQNNGV. The CDR3 is made up of 16 amino acids. Unmatched junction bases numbered 8, after V lost 2 bases and J lost 4 bases. Study results and limitations: It was found in a later analysis that first-cohort TCR clusters tended to co-occur in the 95 to 150 validation repertoires.

The chain links TRBV11-2 to TRBJ2-3, with 8 nucleotides matching TRBD2. This TCR was recovered from a woman between 18 and 29 years old in good health and CMV-seropositive. Sequencing was done on a sample of PBMCs. The CDR3 spells CASSLLVAGGSDTQYF. As DNA, the CDR3 is TGTGCCAGCAGCTTATTGGTTGCGGGGGGTTCAGATACGCAGTATTTT.